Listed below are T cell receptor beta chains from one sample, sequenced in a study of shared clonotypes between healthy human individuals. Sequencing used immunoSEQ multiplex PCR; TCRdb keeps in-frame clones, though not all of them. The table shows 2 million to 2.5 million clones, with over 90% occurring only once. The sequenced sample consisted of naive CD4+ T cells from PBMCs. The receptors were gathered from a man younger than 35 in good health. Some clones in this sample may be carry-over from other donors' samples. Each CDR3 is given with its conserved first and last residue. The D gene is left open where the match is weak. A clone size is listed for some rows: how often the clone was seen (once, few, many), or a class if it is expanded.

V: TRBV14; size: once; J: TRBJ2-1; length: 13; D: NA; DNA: TGTGCCAGCAGCCAATGGCTATTAAACGAGCAGTTCTTC; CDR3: CASSQWLLNEQFF
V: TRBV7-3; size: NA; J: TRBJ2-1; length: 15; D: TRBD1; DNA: TGTGCCAGCTCCCGGGGGACAGGGGCCTACAATGAGCAGTTCTTC; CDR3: CASSRGTGAYNEQFF
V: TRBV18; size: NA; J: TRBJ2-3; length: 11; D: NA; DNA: TGTGCCAGCTCACTCACAGATACGCAGTATTTT; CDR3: CASSLTDTQYF
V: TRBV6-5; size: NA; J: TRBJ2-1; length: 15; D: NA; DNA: TGTGCCAGCAGCCTCGAGCGGAAGTCCTACAATGAGCAGTTCTTC; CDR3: CASSLERKSYNEQFF
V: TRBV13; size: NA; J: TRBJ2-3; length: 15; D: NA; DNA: TGTGCCAGCAGCCCCGCGTCCCTAGTGGGAGATACGCAGTATTTT; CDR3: CASSPASLVGDTQYF
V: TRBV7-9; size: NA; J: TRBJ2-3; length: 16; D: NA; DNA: TGTGCCAGCAGCTTCCCCCGGGACACCAACACAGATACGCAGTATTTT; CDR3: CASSFPRDTNTDTQYF
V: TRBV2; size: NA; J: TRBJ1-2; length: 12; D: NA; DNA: TGTGCCAGCAGTGAGCAGCGGTATGGCTACACCTTC; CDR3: CASSEQRYGYTF
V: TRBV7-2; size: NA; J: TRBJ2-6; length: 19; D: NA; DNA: TGTGCCAGCAGCTTTGTTTTCGGACAGTCCTCCTCTGGGGCCAACGTCCTGACTTTC; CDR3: CASSFVFGQSSSGANVLTF
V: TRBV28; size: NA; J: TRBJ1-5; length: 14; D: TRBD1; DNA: TGTGCCGCCAGGGGGCCGGGTGGCAATCAGCCCCAGCATTTT; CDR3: CAARGPGGNQPQHF
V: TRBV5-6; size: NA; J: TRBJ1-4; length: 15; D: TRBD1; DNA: TGTGCCAGCAGCTCGGGACAGGCTGGGGGTGAAAAACTGTTTTTT; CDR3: CASSSGQAGGEKLFF
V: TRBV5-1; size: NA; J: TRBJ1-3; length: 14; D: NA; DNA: TGCGCCAGCAGAGACCTGGGCTCTGGAAACACCATATATTTT; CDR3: CASRDLGSGNTIYF
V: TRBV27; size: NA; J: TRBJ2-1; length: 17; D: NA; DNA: TGTGCCAGCAGTTCCCTTACCTCAGGGAAGTCCTACAATGAGCAGTTCTTC; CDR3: CASSSLTSGKSYNEQFF
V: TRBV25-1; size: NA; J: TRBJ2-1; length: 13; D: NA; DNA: TGTGCCAGCAGTGGCTTCTGGGGTGAAGAGCAGTTCTTC; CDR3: CASSGFWGEEQFF
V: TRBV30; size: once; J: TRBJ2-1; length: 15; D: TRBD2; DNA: TGTGCCTGGAAAATGACTAGCGGGATTTTCAATGAGCAGTTCTTC; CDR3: CAWKMTSGIFNEQFF
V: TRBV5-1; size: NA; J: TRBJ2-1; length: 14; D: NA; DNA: TGCGCCAGCAGCCCCGTGGAAGGGCGGAATGAGCAGTTCTTC; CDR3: CASSPVEGRNEQFF
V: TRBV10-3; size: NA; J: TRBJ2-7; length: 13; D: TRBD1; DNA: TGTGCCATCAGAGAGACAGGGGGCTACGAGCAGTACTTC; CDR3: CAIRETGGYEQYF
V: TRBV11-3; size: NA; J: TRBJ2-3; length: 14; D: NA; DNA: TGTGCCAGCAGCCCGCGCAAAGGAACAGATACGCAGTATTTT; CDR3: CASSPRKGTDTQYF
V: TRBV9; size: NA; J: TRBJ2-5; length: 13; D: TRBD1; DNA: TGTGCCAGCTCCCCAGGGGGACAAGAGACCCAGTACTTC; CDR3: CASSPGGQETQYF
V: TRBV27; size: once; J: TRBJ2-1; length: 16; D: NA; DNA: TGTGCCAGCAGGGTATTCTTAGGGGGTGGCTACAATGAGCAGTTCTTC; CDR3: CASRVFLGGGYNEQFF
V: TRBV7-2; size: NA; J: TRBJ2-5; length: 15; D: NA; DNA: TGTGCCAGCAGCTTAGATGCTGCCTTACGGGAGACCCAGTACTTC; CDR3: CASSLDAALRETQYF
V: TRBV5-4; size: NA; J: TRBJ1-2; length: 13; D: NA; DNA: TGTGCCAGCAGGTCAACAGGGAACTTTGGCTACACCTTC; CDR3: CASRSTGNFGYTF
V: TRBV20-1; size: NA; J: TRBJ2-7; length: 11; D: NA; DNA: TGCAGTGCTAGTAGTCCCTACGAGCAGTACTTC; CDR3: CSASSPYEQYF
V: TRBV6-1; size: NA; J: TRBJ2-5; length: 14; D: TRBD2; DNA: TGTGCCAGCACAATTAGCGGGAGGGGGGAGACCCAGTACTTC; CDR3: CASTISGRGETQYF
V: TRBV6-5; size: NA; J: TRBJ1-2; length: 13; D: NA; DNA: TGTGCCAGCAGTTACCCACAGGGTAGAGGCTACACCTTC; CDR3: CASSYPQGRGYTF
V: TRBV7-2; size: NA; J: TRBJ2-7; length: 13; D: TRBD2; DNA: TGTGCCAGCAGCCCCCGGGAGGCCTACGAGCAGTACTTC; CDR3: CASSPREAYEQYF
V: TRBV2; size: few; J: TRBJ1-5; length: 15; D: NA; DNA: TGTGCCAGCCAGGAGGGCCAGGTTGGCAATCAGCCCCAGCATTTT; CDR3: CASQEGQVGNQPQHF
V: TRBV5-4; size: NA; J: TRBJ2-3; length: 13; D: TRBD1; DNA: TGTGCCAGCAGCTTGGACAGGGGCGGAACGCAGTATTTT; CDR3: CASSLDRGGTQYF
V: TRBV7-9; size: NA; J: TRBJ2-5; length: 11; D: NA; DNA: TGTGCCAGCGGATCCCAAGAGACCCAGTACTTC; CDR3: CASGSQETQYF
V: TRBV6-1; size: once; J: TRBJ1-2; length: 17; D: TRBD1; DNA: TGTGCCAGCAGTGCACCCCCGGGTAGTCGGACAGGCCGAGGCTACACCTTC; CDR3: CASSAPPGSRTGRGYTF
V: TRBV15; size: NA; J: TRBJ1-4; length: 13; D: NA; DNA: TGTGCCACCAGCAGAGATCGCTATGAAAAACTGTTTTTT; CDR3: CATSRDRYEKLFF
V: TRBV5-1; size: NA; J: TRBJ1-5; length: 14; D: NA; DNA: TGCGCCAGCAGCTTGGAGGGGGGCGTTCAGCCCCAGCATTTT; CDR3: CASSLEGGVQPQHF
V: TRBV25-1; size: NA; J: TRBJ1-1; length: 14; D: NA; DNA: TGTGCCAGCAGACGAGTTCCGGGGAACACTGAAGCTTTCTTT; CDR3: CASRRVPGNTEAFF
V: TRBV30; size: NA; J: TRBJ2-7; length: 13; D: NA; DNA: TGTGCCTGGAGTGTACAACATCCCAACGAGCAGTACTTC; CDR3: CAWSVQHPNEQYF
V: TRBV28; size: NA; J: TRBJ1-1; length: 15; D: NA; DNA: TGTGCCAGCAGTTTCCAGAAACCGGGAAACACTGAAGCTTTCTTT; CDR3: CASSFQKPGNTEAFF
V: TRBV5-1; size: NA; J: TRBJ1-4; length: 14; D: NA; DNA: TGCGCCAGCAGCTTGTGGGAAATGGGTGAAAAACTGTTTTTT; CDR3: CASSLWEMGEKLFF
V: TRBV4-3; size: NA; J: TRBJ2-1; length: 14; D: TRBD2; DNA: TGCGCCAGCAGCCACGGACTAGCGGGAGCCCAGCAGTTCTTC; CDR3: CASSHGLAGAQQFF
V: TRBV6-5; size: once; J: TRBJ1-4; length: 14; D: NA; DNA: TGTGCCAGCAGCCGTGATAAAGGGCGTGAAAAACTGTTTTTT; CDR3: CASSRDKGREKLFF
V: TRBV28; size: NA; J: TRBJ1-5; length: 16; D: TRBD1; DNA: TGTGCCAGCAGTTCGTACAGGGGGGTATACAATCAGCCCCAGCATTTT; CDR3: CASSSYRGVYNQPQHF
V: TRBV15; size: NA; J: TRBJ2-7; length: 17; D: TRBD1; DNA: TGTGCCACCAGCAGAGATATGGGACGGACAGGAAAGTACGAGCAGTACTTC; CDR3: CATSRDMGRTGKYEQYF
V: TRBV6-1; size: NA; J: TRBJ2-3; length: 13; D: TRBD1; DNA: TGTGCCAGTTTACAGGGGATCACAGATACGCAGTATTTT; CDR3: CASLQGITDTQYF
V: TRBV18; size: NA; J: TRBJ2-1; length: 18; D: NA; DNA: TGTGCCAGCTCACCAAAGATCCGGGCCTCAAATGGGTACAATGAGCAGTTCTTC; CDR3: CASSPKIRASNGYNEQFF
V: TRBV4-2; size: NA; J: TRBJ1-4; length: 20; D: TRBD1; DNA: TGTGCCAGCAGCCAAGAGGAAGCCAGGGGGCGCGGGGCGGCTAATGAAAAACTGTTTTTT; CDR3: CASSQEEARGRGAANEKLFF
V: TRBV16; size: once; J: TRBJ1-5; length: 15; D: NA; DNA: TGTGCCAGCAGCGCACAACCGGCACCCGATCAGCCCCAGCATTTT; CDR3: CASSAQPAPDQPQHF
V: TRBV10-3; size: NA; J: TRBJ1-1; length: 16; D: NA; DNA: TGTGCCATCAGTGAGCGGGGAGGGCAGGGGAACACTGAAGCTTTCTTT; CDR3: CAISERGGQGNTEAFF
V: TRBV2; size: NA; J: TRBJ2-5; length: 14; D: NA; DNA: TGTGCCAGCAGTGAACTGGGTGGGTTAGAGACCCAGTACTTC; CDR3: CASSELGGLETQYF
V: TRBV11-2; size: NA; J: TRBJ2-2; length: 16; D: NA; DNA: TGTGCCAGCAGCCGCATCCGGGGCAAAGGCGCCGGGGAGCTGTTTTTT; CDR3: CASSRIRGKGAGELFF
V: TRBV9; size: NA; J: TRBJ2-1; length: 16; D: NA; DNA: TGTGCCAGCAGCACCCAGGGGGGTTTTTCCTACAATGAGCAGTTCTTC; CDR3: CASSTQGGFSYNEQFF
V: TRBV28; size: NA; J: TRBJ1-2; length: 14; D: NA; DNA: TGTGCCAGCAGTTTCCCGGGGAGGGGGTATGGCTACACCTTC; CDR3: CASSFPGRGYGYTF
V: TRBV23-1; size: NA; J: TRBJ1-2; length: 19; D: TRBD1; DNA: TGCGCCAGCAGTCAATCGAAGGGGGACAGGGGGCAAAAGGGTTATGGCTACACCTTC; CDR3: CASSQSKGDRGQKGYGYTF
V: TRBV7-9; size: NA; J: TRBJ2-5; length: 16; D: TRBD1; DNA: TGTGCCAGCAGCCCACCAGGGACAGGGGGCCGGGAGACCCAGTACTTC; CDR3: CASSPPGTGGRETQYF
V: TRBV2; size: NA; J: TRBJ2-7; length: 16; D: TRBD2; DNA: TGTGCCAGCAGTGGAAGCATCAGCGGGGGAGCCTACGAGCAGTACTTC; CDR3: CASSGSISGGAYEQYF
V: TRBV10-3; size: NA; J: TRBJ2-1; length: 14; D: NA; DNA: TGTGCCATCAGTGGAGGGCTTAACTACAATGAGCAGTTCTTC; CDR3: CAISGGLNYNEQFF
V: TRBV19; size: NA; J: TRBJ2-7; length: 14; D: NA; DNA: TGTGCCAGTAGCCGCCTCGACAGTGTCAACGAGCAGTACTTC; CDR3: CASSRLDSVNEQYF
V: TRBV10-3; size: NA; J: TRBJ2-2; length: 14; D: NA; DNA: TGTGCCATCAGCGCCTCCCCCAGCACCGGGGAGCTGTTTTTT; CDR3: CAISASPSTGELFF